This is a list of T cell receptor beta chains from one sample in a study of cytotoxic CD8 clonotypes in ibrutinib-treated CLL. Only in-frame clones appear in the TCRdb table, and some are missing; sequencing was by immunoSEQ multiplex PCR. The sample includes around 50,000 clones, 56% of them seen just once. The sequencing used PBMCs, collected after 24 months of ibrutinib treatment. The receptors were sampled from a human donor with chronic lymphocytic leukemia. The CDR3 runs from the conserved cysteine through the conserved F or W. A D gene is named only where the DNA matches it firmly. Part of the rows lack a size; the others show once, few, many or a class for expanded clones.

CDR3: CASSFSRPYEQYF
DNA: TGCGCCAGCAGCTTCTCGCGGCCCTACGAGCAGTACTTC
D: .
size: .
J: TRBJ2-7
V: TRBV5-1

CDR3: CASSLQESLAVGYEQYF
DNA: TGCGCCAGCAGCCTCCAAGAGTCCCTAGCGGTTGGATACGAGCAGTACTTC
D: TRBD2
size: .
J: TRBJ2-7
V: TRBV4-1

CDR3: CASSRLSTAGNEKLFF
DNA: TGTGCCAGCAGTCGATTGTCGACAGCTGGTAATGAAAAACTGTTTTTT
D: .
size: .
J: TRBJ1-4
V: TRBV28

CDR3: CASSVLGDGYTF
DNA: TGTGCCAGCAGTGTCTTAGGGGACGGCTACACCTTC
D: .
size: few
J: TRBJ1-2
V: TRBV2

CDR3: CASTEGTQNIQYF
DNA: TGTGCCAGCACTGAGGGGACACAAAACATTCAGTACTTC
D: .
size: .
J: TRBJ2-4
V: TRBV6-1

CDR3: CASSLDLPVSYEQYF
DNA: TGCGCCAGCAGCTTGGACCTACCGGTTTCCTACGAGCAGTACTTC
D: .
size: .
J: TRBJ2-7
V: TRBV5-1

CDR3: CASSAVELVTGELFF
DNA: TGTGCCAGCAGCGCAGTGGAACTTGTCACCGGGGAGCTGTTTTTT
D: .
size: .
J: TRBJ2-2
V: TRBV11-2

CDR3: CASSTRRGGNALEQYF
DNA: TGTGCCAGCAGCACCCGACGAGGGGGAAATGCCCTTGAGCAGTACTTC
D: .
size: .
J: TRBJ2-7
V: TRBV7-9

CDR3: CASSLVLSNQPQHF
DNA: TGTGCCAGCAGCTTAGTACTCAGCAATCAGCCCCAGCATTTT
D: .
size: medium-sized
J: TRBJ1-5
V: TRBV7-9

CDR3: CASSDTQDPKNIQYF
DNA: TGTGCCAGCAGTGACACACAGGATCCCAAAAACATTCAGTACTTC
D: .
size: few
J: TRBJ2-4
V: TRBV28

CDR3: CASSLVGRNNEQFF
DNA: TGTGCCAGCAGCTTAGTAGGCCGGAACAATGAGCAGTTCTTC
D: .
size: once
J: TRBJ2-1
V: TRBV11-2

CDR3: CASSISETQYF
DNA: TGTGCCAGTAGTATTTCGGAGACCCAGTACTTC
D: .
size: .
J: TRBJ2-5
V: TRBV19

CDR3: CASSVGVVSWEEQFF
DNA: TGTGCCAGCAGTGTAGGGGTTGTCTCGTGGGAGGAGCAGTTCTTC
D: .
size: .
J: TRBJ2-1
V: TRBV6-1

CDR3: CATWDHGYTF
DNA: TGTGCCACCTGGGACCATGGCTACACCTTC
D: .
size: .
J: TRBJ1-2
V: TRBV10-3

CDR3: CATSRDLGDETQYF
DNA: TGTGCCACCAGCAGAGATTTAGGAGATGAGACCCAGTACTTC
D: .
size: .
J: TRBJ2-5
V: TRBV15

CDR3: CASRFLTGGYTF
DNA: TGTGCCAGCAGATTTCTGACAGGTGGCTACACCTTC
D: .
size: .
J: TRBJ1-2
V: TRBV28

CDR3: CASSRLIADEQFF
DNA: TGTGCCAGCAGCCGCTTAATAGCTGATGAGCAGTTCTTC
D: .
size: once
J: TRBJ2-1
V: TRBV11-3

CDR3: CASSQEPGTSWAHEQFF
DNA: TGTGCCAGCAGCCAAGAGCCTGGGACTAGCTGGGCACATGAGCAGTTCTTC
D: TRBD2
size: .
J: TRBJ2-1
V: TRBV9

CDR3: CASSDSWTSGQETQYF
DNA: TGTGCCAGCAGTGATTCTTGGACTAGCGGACAAGAGACCCAGTACTTC
D: TRBD2
size: .
J: TRBJ2-5
V: TRBV6-1

CDR3: CASTSLYSNQPQHF
DNA: TGTGCCAGCACAAGCCTTTATAGCAATCAGCCCCAGCATTTT
D: .
size: .
J: TRBJ1-5
V: TRBV6-1

CDR3: CASSYGPFPPDTQYF
DNA: TGTGCCAGCAGCTATGGGCCTTTTCCCCCAGATACGCAGTATTTT
D: .
size: .
J: TRBJ2-3
V: TRBV7-8

CDR3: CASSYLSRRHNEQFF
DNA: TGTGCCAGCAGTTACTTATCTAGGAGGCACAATGAGCAGTTCTTC
D: .
size: .
J: TRBJ2-1
V: TRBV6-6

CDR3: CAWIQAVPRGTEAFF
DNA: TGTGCCTGGATACAAGCAGTCCCCAGGGGAACTGAAGCTTTCTTT
D: .
size: .
J: TRBJ1-1
V: TRBV30

CDR3: CASSNTGELFF
DNA: TGTGCCAGCAGTAACACCGGGGAGCTGTTTTTT
D: .
size: .
J: TRBJ2-2
V: TRBV28

CDR3: CASTPLVFAGELFF
DNA: TGTGCCAGCACCCCTCTGGTATTCGCCGGGGAGCTGTTTTTT
D: .
size: .
J: TRBJ2-2
V: TRBV6-5

CDR3: CASSLFARAATNEKLFF
DNA: TGTGCCAGCAGTTTATTTGCCAGGGCCGCAACTAATGAAAAACTGTTTTTT
D: .
size: .
J: TRBJ1-4
V: TRBV28

CDR3: CASSLNSLTTEAFF
DNA: TGTGCCAGCAGTTTGAACTCCTTGACCACTGAAGCTTTCTTT
D: .
size: .
J: TRBJ1-1
V: TRBV6-5

CDR3: CASSYTGNSPLHF
DNA: TGTGCCAGCAGTTATACAGGGAATTCACCCCTCCACTTT
D: .
size: few
J: TRBJ1-6
V: TRBV6-5

CDR3: CASSPMAGLGSTDTQYF
DNA: TGTGCCAGCTCACCAATGGCGGGCTTGGGTAGCACAGATACGCAGTATTTT
D: .
size: .
J: TRBJ2-3
V: TRBV18

CDR3: CASSLRDRIVVGNEKLFF
DNA: TGTGCCAGCAGCTTAAGAGACCGGATTGTCGTTGGTAATGAAAAACTGTTTTTT
D: .
size: many
J: TRBJ1-4
V: TRBV7-9

CDR3: CASSLAGAGGNQPQHF
DNA: TGTGCCAGCAGCTTGGCAGGTGCGGGAGGCAATCAGCCCCAGCATTTT
D: .
size: .
J: TRBJ1-5
V: TRBV5-6

CDR3: CASSRGPNTEAFF
DNA: TGCGCCAGCAGCCGAGGGCCAAACACTGAAGCTTTCTTT
D: .
size: .
J: TRBJ1-1
V: TRBV4-1

CDR3: CASSQRERTDTQYF
DNA: TGTGCCAGCAGCCAGCGGGAGCGGACAGATACGCAGTATTTT
D: TRBD2
size: .
J: TRBJ2-3
V: TRBV11-1

CDR3: CASSAAGTAQETQYF
DNA: TGTGCCAGCAGCGCGGCAGGGACTGCCCAAGAGACCCAGTACTTC
D: .
size: .
J: TRBJ2-5
V: TRBV11-2

CDR3: CASSFTRVSTDTQYF
DNA: TGTGCCAGCAGCTTTACAAGGGTTAGCACAGATACGCAGTATTTT
D: .
size: few
J: TRBJ2-3
V: TRBV5-6

CDR3: CSVGQGGTQYF
DNA: TGCAGCGTCGGACAGGGAGGTACGCAGTATTTT
D: TRBD1
size: .
J: TRBJ2-3
V: TRBV29-1

CDR3: CASSQGQLNEQFF
DNA: TGCGCCAGCAGCCAAGGGCAACTCAATGAGCAGTTCTTC
D: .
size: .
J: TRBJ2-1
V: TRBV4-1

CDR3: CASKAAGETQYF
DNA: TGCGCCAGCAAGGCAGCGGGGGAGACCCAGTACTTC
D: TRBD2
size: .
J: TRBJ2-5
V: TRBV10-2

CDR3: CASSRTGTGNEKLFF
DNA: TGTGCCAGCAGTAGAACCGGGACAGGGAATGAAAAACTGTTTTTT
D: TRBD1
size: few
J: TRBJ1-4
V: TRBV6-5

CDR3: CASSLGTQPSYGYTF
DNA: TGCGCCAGCAGCTTGGGGACACAACCCTCCTATGGCTACACCTTC
D: .
size: .
J: TRBJ1-2
V: TRBV5-1

CDR3: CASSIPGLSYEQYF
DNA: TGTGCCAGCAGCATACCGGGACTCAGCTACGAGCAGTACTTC
D: .
size: .
J: TRBJ2-7
V: TRBV7-2

CDR3: CASRTGTSNEQFF
DNA: TGTGCCAGCAGGACTGGGACTAGCAATGAGCAGTTCTTC
D: TRBD2
size: .
J: TRBJ2-1
V: TRBV6-1

CDR3: CRLDTGGEQFF
DNA: TGCAGGCTAGACACAGGGGGGGAGCAGTTCTTC
D: TRBD1
size: .
J: TRBJ2-1
V: TRBV20-1

CDR3: CASSGRRGGGYTF
DNA: TGTGCCAGCAGCGGACGACGCGGCGGCGGCTACACCTTC
D: .
size: .
J: TRBJ1-2
V: TRBV14

CDR3: CASSLEGLAIHEQFF
DNA: TGCGCCAGCAGCTTGGAGGGACTAGCAATCCATGAGCAGTTCTTC
D: TRBD2
size: few
J: TRBJ2-1
V: TRBV5-1

CDR3: CASSVAQGKQYF
DNA: TGTGCCAGCAGTGTAGCACAGGGCAAGCAGTACTTC
D: .
size: .
J: TRBJ2-7
V: TRBV6-5

CDR3: CASSSTSGRGEQYF
DNA: TGTGCCAGCAGCTCGACTAGCGGGAGAGGCGAGCAGTACTTC
D: TRBD2
size: .
J: TRBJ2-7
V: TRBV7-9

CDR3: CASRLDKFGTGVRNSPLHF
DNA: TGTGCAAGTCGCTTAGATAAGTTTGGGACAGGGGTTAGGAATTCACCCCTCCACTTT
D: .
size: many
J: TRBJ1-6
V: TRBV12-2

CDR3: CASSGRPYNEQFF
DNA: TGCGCCAGCAGCGGGAGACCCTACAATGAGCAGTTCTTC
D: .
size: .
J: TRBJ2-1
V: TRBV5-1

CDR3: CASSLVWPEPNTGELFF
DNA: TGTGCCAGCAGCTTAGTGTGGCCCGAACCGAACACCGGGGAGCTGTTTTTT
D: .
size: .
J: TRBJ2-2
V: TRBV7-2

CDR3: CASSSREAGNTIYF
DNA: TGTGCCAGCAGCTCCCGTGAGGCAGGAAACACCATATATTTT
D: .
size: .
J: TRBJ1-3
V: TRBV6-6